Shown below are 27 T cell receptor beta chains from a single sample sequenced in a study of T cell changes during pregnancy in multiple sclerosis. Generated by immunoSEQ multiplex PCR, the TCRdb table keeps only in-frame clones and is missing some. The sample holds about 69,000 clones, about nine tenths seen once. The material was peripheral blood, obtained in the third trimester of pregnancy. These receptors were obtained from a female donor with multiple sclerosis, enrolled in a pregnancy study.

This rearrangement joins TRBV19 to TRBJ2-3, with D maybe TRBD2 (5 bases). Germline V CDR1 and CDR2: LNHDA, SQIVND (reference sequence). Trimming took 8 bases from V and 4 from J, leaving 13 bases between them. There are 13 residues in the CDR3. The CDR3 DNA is TGTGCCAGTGGAGGAGGTGACCCAGATACGCAGTATTTT. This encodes CASGGGDPDTQYF.

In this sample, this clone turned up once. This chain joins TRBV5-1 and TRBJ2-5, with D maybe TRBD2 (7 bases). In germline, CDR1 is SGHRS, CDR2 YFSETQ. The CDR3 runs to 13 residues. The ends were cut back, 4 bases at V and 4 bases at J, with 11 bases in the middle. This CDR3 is CASSEGGGETQYF. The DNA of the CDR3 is TGCGCCAGCAGCGAGGGAGGGGGAGAGACCCAGTACTTC. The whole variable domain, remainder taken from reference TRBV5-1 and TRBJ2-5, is KAGVTQTPRYLIKTRGQQVTLSCSPISGHRSVSWYQQTPGQGLQFLFEYFSETQRNKGNFPGRFSGRQFSNSRSEMNVSTLELGDSALYLCASSEGGGETQYFGPGTRLLVL.

The CDR3 nucleotides are TGTGCCATCAGTACTAGGGACAGTCCTATGAACACTGAAGCTTTCTTT. Translating gives CAISTRDSPMNTEAFF. The chain uses TRBV10-3 and TRBJ1-1; 7 nucleotides align to TRBD1. Germline CDR1 is ENHRY and CDR2 is SYGVKD. This CDR3 region has 16 residues. Trimming at V came to 5 bases and at J to 0 bases, leaving 9 bases not matched to a gene.

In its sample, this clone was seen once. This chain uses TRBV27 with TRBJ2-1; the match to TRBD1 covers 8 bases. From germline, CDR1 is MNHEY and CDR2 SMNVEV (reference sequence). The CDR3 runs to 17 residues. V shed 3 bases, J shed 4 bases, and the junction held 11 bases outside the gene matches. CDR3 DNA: TGTGCCAGCAGTTTGTCGATACCCGGGACAGGTTACAATGAGCAGTTCTTC. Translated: CASSLSIPGTGYNEQFF.

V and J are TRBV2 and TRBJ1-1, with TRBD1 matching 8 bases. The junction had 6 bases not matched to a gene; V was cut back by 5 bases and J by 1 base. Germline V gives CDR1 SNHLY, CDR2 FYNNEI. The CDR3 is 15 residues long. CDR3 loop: CASSTQGASNTEAFF. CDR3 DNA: TGTGCCAGCAGTACCCAGGGGGCTTCGAACACTGAAGCTTTCTTT.

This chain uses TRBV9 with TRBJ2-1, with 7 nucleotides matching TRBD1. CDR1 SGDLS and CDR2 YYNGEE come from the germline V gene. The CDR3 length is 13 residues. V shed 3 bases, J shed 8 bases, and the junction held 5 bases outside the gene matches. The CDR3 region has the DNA TGTGCCAGCAGCGGAAGACAGGGCCATGAGCAGTTCTTC. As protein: CASSGRQGHEQFF. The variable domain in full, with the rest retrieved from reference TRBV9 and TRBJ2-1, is DSGVTQTPKHLITATGQRVTLRCSPRSGDLSVYWYQQSLDQGLQFLIQYYNGEERAKGNILERFSAQQFPDLHSELNLSSLELGDSALYFCASSGRQGHEQFFGPGTRLTVL.

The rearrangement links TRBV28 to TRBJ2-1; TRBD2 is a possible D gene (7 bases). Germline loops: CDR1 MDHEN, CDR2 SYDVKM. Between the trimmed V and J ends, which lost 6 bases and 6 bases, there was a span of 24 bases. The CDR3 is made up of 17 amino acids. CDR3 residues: CASSTRRGGRDGNEQFF. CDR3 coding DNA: TGTGCCAGCAGCACCCGCCGCGGGGGCCGCGATGGCAATGAGCAGTTCTTC.

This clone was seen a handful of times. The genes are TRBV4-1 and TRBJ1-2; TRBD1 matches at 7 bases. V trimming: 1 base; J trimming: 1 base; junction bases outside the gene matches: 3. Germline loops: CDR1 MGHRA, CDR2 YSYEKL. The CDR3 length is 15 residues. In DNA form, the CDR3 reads TGCGCCAGCAGCCAAGGACAGGGAGGTAACTATGGCTACACCTTC. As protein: CASSQGQGGNYGYTF.

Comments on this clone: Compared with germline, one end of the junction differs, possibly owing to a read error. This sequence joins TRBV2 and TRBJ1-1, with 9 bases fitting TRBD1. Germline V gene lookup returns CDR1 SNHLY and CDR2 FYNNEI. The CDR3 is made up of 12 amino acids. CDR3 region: CASRPGTGSLGF. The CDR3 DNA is TGTGCCAGCAGGCCCGGGACAGGGTCCCTAGGGTTT.

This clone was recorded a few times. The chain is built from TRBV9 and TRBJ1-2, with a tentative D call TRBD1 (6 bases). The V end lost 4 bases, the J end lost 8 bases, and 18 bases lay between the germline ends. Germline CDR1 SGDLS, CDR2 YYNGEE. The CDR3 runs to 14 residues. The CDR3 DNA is TGTGCCAGCAGCCCCCCCCAAGGGGGTGTCGGCTACACCTTC. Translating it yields CASSPPQGGVGYTF.

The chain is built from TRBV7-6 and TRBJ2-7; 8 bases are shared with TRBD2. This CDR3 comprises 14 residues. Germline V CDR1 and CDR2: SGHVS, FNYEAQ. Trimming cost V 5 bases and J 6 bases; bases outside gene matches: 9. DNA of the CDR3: TGTGCCAGCAGCCCCGGGACTAGACTAATCGAGCAGTACTTC. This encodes CASSPGTRLIEQYF. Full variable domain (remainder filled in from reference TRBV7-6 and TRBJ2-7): GAGVSQSPRYKVTKRGQDVALRCDPISGHVSLYWYRQALGQGPEFLTYFNYEAQQDKSGLPNDRFSAERPEGSISTLTIQRTEQRDSAMYRCASSPGTRLIEQYFGPGTRLTVT.

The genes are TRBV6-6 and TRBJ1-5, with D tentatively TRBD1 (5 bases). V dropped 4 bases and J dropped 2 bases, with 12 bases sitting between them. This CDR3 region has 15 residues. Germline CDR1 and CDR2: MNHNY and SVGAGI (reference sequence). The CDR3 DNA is TGTGCCAGCAGTTCCCGGGGGTTCGGCAATCAGCCCCAGCATTTT. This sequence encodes CASSSRGFGNQPQHF.

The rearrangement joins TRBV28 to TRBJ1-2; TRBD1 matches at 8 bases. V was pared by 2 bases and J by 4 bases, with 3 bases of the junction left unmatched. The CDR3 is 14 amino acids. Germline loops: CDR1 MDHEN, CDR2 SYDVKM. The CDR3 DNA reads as TGTGCCAGCAGTTTACGGGACAGGATCTATGGCTACACCTTC. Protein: CASSLRDRIYGYTF.

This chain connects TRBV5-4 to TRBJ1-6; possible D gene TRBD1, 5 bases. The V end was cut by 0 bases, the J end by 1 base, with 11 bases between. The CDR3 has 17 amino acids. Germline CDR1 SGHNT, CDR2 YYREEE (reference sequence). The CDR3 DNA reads TGTGCCAGCAGCTTGGAGGGGAGGGGATCCTATAATTCACCCCTCCACTTT. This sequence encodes CASSLEGRGSYNSPLHF.

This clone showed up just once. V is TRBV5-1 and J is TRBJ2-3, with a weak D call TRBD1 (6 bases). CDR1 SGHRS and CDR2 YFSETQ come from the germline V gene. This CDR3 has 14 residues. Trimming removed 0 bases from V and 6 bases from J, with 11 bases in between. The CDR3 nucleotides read TGCGCCAGCAGCTTGGCCGAGGGGGTGGATACGCAGTATTTT. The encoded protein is CASSLAEGVDTQYF.

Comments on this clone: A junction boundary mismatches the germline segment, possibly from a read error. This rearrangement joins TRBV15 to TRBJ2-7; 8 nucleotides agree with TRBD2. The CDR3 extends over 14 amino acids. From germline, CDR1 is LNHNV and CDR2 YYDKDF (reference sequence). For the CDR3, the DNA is TGTGCCACCAGCAGAGAGCTTTTAGCGGGGAGTTCTGACTTC. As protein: CATSRELLAGSSDF. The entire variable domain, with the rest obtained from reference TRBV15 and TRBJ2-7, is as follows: DAMVIQNPRYQVTQFGKPVTLSCSQTLNHNVMYWYQQKSSQAPKLLFHYYDKDFNNEADTPDNFQSRRPNTSFCFLDIRSPGLGDTAMYLCATSRELLAGSSDFGPGTRLTVT.

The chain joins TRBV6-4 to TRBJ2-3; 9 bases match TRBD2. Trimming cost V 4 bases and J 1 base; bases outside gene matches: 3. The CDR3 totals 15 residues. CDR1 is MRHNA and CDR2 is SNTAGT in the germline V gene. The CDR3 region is CASSAASGGTDTQYF. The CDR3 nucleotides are TGTGCCAGCAGTGCGGCTAGCGGGGGCACAGATACGCAGTATTTT.

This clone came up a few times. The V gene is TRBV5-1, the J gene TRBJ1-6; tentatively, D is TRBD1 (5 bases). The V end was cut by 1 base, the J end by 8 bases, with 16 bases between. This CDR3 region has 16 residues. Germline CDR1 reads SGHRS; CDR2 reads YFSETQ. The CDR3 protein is CASSLFGDPGDSPLHF. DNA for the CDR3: TGCGCCAGCAGCTTGTTTGGGGACCCGGGGGATTCACCCCTCCACTTT. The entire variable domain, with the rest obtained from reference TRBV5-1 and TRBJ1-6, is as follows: KAGVTQTPRYLIKTRGQQVTLSCSPISGHRSVSWYQQTPGQGLQFLFEYFSETQRNKGNFPGRFSGRQFSNSRSEMNVSTLELGDSALYLCASSLFGDPGDSPLHFGNGTRLTVT.

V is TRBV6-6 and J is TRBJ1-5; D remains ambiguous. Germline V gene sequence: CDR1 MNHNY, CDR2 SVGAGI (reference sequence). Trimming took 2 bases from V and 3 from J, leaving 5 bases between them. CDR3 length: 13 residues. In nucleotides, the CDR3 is TGTGCCAGCAGTTACCGTTCCAATCAGCCCCAGCATTTT. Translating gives CASSYRSNQPQHF.

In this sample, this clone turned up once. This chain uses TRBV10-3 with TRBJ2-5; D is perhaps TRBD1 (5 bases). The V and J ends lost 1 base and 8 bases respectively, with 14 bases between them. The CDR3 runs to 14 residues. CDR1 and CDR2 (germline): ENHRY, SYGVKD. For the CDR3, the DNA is TGTGCCATCAGTGAGTTTAGGCAGGGCGATACCCAGTACTTC. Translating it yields CAISEFRQGDTQYF.

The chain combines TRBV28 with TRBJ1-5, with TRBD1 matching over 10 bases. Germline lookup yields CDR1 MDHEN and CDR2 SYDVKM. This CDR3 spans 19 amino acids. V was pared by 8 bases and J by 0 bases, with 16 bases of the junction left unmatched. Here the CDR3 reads CASHSIRTGGRISNQPQHF. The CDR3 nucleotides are TGTGCCAGCCATTCGATTAGGACAGGGGGGAGGATTAGCAATCAGCCCCAGCATTTT. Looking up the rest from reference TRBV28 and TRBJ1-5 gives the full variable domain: DVKVTQSSRYLVKRTGEKVFLECVQDMDHENMFWYRQDPGLGLRLIYFSYDVKMKEKGDIPEGYSVSREKKERFSLILESASTNQTSMYLCASHSIRTGGRISNQPQHFGDGTRLSIL.

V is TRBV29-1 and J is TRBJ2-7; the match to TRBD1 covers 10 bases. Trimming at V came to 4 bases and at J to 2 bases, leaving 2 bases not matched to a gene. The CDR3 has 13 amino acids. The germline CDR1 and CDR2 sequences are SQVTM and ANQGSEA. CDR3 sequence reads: CSVGGTGAYEQYF. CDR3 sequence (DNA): TGCAGCGTTGGGGGGACAGGGGCCTACGAGCAGTACTTC.

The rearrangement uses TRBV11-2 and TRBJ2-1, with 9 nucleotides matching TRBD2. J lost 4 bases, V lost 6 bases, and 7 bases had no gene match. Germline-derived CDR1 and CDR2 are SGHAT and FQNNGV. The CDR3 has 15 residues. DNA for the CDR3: TGTGCCAGCAGTCCGAGCGGGGGGACGTACAATGAGCAGTTCTTC. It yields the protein CASSPSGGTYNEQFF.

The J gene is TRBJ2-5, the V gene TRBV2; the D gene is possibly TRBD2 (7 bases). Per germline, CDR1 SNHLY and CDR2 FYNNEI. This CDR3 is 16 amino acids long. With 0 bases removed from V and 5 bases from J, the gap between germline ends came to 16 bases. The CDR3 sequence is CASSEAGRGAGETQYF. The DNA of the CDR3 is TGTGCCAGCAGTGAAGCCGGACGGGGGGCTGGGGAGACCCAGTACTTC.

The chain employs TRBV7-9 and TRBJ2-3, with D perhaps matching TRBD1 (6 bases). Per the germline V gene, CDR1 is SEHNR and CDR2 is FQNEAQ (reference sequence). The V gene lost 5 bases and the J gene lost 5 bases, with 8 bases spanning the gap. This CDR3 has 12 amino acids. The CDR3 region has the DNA TGTGCCAGCAGCCCCAGGGGAGATACGCAGTATTTT. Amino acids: CASSPRGDTQYF.

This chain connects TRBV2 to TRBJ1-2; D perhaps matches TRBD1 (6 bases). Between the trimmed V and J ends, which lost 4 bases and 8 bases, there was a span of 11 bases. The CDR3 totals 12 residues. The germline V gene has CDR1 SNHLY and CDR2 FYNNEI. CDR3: CASSAEGGGYTF. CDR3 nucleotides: TGTGCCAGCAGTGCCGAAGGGGGAGGCTACACCTTC. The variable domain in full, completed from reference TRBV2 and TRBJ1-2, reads EPEVTQTPSHQVTQMGQEVILRCVPISNHLYFYWYRQILGQKVEFLVSFYNNEISEKSEIFDDQFSVERPDGSNFTLKIRSTKLEDSAMYFCASSAEGGGYTFGSGTRLTVV.

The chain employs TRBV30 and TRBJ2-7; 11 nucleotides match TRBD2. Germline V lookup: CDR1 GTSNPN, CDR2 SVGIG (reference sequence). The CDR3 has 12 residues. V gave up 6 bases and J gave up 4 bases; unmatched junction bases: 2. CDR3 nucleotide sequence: TGTGCCTGCACTAGCGGGGGATACGAGCAGTACTTC. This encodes CACTSGGYEQYF.